Listed here are 19 T cell receptor beta chains from one sample, sequenced in a study of shared clonotypes between healthy human individuals. Using immunoSEQ multiplex PCR, the repertoire was profiled, and TCRdb retains in-frame clones only, with some absent. The table records approximately 1,500,000 clones, under 99% of them present only once. The sequencing sample was made of naive CD4+ T cells sorted from blood. Subset in this sample: CD45RA+ positively selected. These receptors were taken from a man younger than 40 in good health.

The chain carries TRBV5-5 and TRBJ2-5, with TRBD1 matching 10 bases. CDR1 and CDR2 (germline): SGHKS, YYEKEE (reference sequence). The J segment lost 5 bases and the V segment lost 0 bases, leaving 7 bases of the junction unmatched. CDR3 size: 16 residues. CDR3 DNA: TGTGCCAGCAGCTTGGCCGGGACAGGGGTTGTGGAGACCCAGTACTTC. It yields the protein CASSLAGTGVVETQYF.

V gene TRBV6-1 combines with J gene TRBJ2-7; TRBD1 aligns across 8 bases. CDR1 MNHNS and CDR2 SASEGT come from the germline V gene. J lost 4 bases, V lost 10 bases, and 12 bases had no gene match. There are 14 residues in the CDR3. CDR3 bases: TGTGCCATTACAGGGGGATGGGGATTTTACGAGCAGTACTTC. Its translation is CAITGGWGFYEQYF.

The chain combines TRBV15 with TRBJ2-3, with a possible D match to TRBD2 (7 bases). CDR1 is LNHNV, CDR2 YYDKDF, per germline (reference sequence). The CDR3 extends over 15 amino acids. The V and J ends lost 8 bases and 0 bases respectively, with 15 bases between them. CDR3 in amino acids: CATREGGGSTDTQYF. The CDR3 nucleotides read TGTGCCACCCGCGAGGGAGGGGGAAGCACAGATACGCAGTATTTT.

The chain couples TRBV5-4 to TRBJ1-1, with D possibly being TRBD1 (5 bases). Per germline, CDR1 SGHNT and CDR2 YYREEE (reference sequence). The germline V and J ends were trimmed by 5 bases and 6 bases, with 14 bases remaining between them. The CDR3 sequence is 13 residues long. The CDR3 nucleotides read TGTGCCAGCAGTGGGGCAAGAGGGGCTGAAGCTTTCTTT. Protein product: CASSGARGAEAFF.

The rearrangement joins TRBV11-2 to TRBJ1-4, with a possible D match to TRBD1 (6 bases). There are 15 residues in the CDR3. Germline CDR1 and CDR2: SGHAT and FQNNGV. V was cut by 3 bases and J by 7 bases, with 15 bases left in between. The CDR3 here is CASSFRGQNGEKLFF. CDR3 sequence (DNA): TGTGCCAGCAGCTTTCGGGGACAAAATGGTGAAAAACTGTTTTTT. Using reference TRBV11-2 and TRBJ1-4 for the parts outside the CDR3, the full variable domain is EAGVAQSPRYKIIEKRQSVAFWCNPISGHATLYWYQQILGQGPKLLIQFQNNGVVDDSQLPKDRFSAERLKGVDSTLKIQPAKLEDSAVYLCASSFRGQNGEKLFFGSGTQLSVL.

V gene TRBV4-3 combines with J gene TRBJ2-1; 10 bases are shared with TRBD2. CDR1 and CDR2 (germline): LGHNA, YSLEER. V shed 0 bases and J 1 base; nucleotides not matched to a gene: 6. The CDR3 consists of 18 residues. CDR3 loop: CASSQDPAGGLSYNEQFF. The CDR3 DNA reads TGCGCCAGCAGCCAAGATCCAGCGGGAGGGCTATCCTACAATGAGCAGTTCTTC.

Regarding this clone: The sample holds other DNA sequences that translate to the same CDR3. This chain links TRBV19 with TRBJ2-3; D gene uncertain. CDR3 length: 14 residues. CDR1 is LNHDA, CDR2 SQIVND, per germline (reference sequence). With 3 bases removed from V and 4 bases from J, the gap between germline ends came to 11 bases. DNA of the CDR3: TGTGCCAGTAGTATTTCCGGGTCCTCAGATACGCAGTATTTT. Protein sequence: CASSISGSSDTQYF.

The genes are TRBV28 and TRBJ2-7; the match to TRBD1 covers 9 bases. V shed 5 bases and J 3 bases; nucleotides not matched to a gene: 8. CDR3 length: 15 residues. The germline V gene encodes CDR1 MDHEN and CDR2 SYDVKM. DNA for the CDR3: TGTGCCAGCAGTACGCGGACAGGGGATTACTACGAGCAGTACTTC. Translating gives CASSTRTGDYYEQYF.

The genes are TRBV11-3 and TRBJ2-1; 8 nucleotides align to TRBD1. V lost 1 base, J lost 8 bases, and 4 bases stayed unmatched. The CDR3 covers 14 residues. The germline gives CDR1 SGHNT, CDR2 YENEEA. The CDR3 here is CASSLGQGLDEQFF. In DNA form, the CDR3 reads TGTGCCAGCAGCTTAGGACAGGGGCTAGATGAGCAGTTCTTC.

The table lists this clone with a count of one. The rearrangement joins TRBV6-1 to TRBJ1-5; weak D call: TRBD1 (6 bases). The V gene lost 3 bases and the J gene lost 2 bases, with 17 bases spanning the gap. The length of the CDR3 is 17 residues. The germline CDR1 and CDR2 sequences are MNHNS and SASEGT. Here the CDR3 DNA reads TGTGCCAGCAGTGATGGGCTTCCGGGACACCGCAATCAGCCCCAGCATTTT. It translates to CASSDGLPGHRNQPQHF.

In its sample, this clone was seen once. The chain has TRBV2 and TRBJ2-1; 12 bases agree with TRBD2. The trim removed 7 bases at V and 7 bases at J, leaving 5 bases unmatched. The CDR3 runs to 14 residues. Germline loops: CDR1 SNHLY, CDR2 FYNNEI. This CDR3 is CASNRLAGGNEQFF. The CDR3 DNA is TGTGCCAGCAACCGGCTAGCGGGAGGGAATGAGCAGTTCTTC. Filled out from reference TRBV2 and TRBJ2-1, the complete variable domain reads EPEVTQTPSHQVTQMGQEVILRCVPISNHLYFYWYRQILGQKVEFLVSFYNNEISEKSEIFDDQFSVERPDGSNFTLKIRSTKLEDSAMYFCASNRLAGGNEQFFGPGTRLTVL.

V gene TRBV9 combines with J gene TRBJ2-1; TRBD2 agrees at 15 bases. Trimming took 4 bases from V and 5 from J; bases not matched to a gene: 10. Germline V gives CDR1 SGDLS, CDR2 YYNGEE. The length of the CDR3 is 18 residues. In DNA form, the CDR3 reads TGTGCCAGCAGCAACGGACTAGCGGGAGGGGTACACGACAATGAGCAGTTCTTC. It is translated as CASSNGLAGGVHDNEQFF.

A word on this clone: Other DNA variants within this sample encode the same CDR3. This chain uses TRBV7-8 with TRBJ2-7; tentative D call: TRBD2 (5 bases). The CDR3 length is 14 residues. V was shortened by 5 bases and J by 0 bases, with 11 bases between the two germline ends. Germline V gene lookup returns CDR1 SGHVS and CDR2 FQNEAQ. The CDR3 bases are TGTGCCAGCAGCCCGAGGGAGACCTCCTACGAGCAGTACTTC. Its translation is CASSPRETSYEQYF.

This sequence joins TRBV10-1 and TRBJ1-5, with 7 bases lining up with TRBD1. The CDR3 length is 15 residues. Trimming removed 2 bases from V and 6 bases from J; junction bases left unmatched: 7. Germline loops: CDR1 WNHNN, CDR2 SYGVQD (reference sequence). The CDR3 coding sequence is TGCGCCAGCAGTGAGCGACAGGGAGTTCGTCAGCCCCAGCATTTT. Amino acids: CASSERQGVRQPQHF.

This chain links TRBV5-1 with TRBJ2-5; 11 bases match TRBD2. Germline trimming cut 2 bases from V and 5 bases from J; bases unmatched to any gene: 5. The CDR3 loop spans 15 amino acids. The germline V gene encodes CDR1 SGHRS and CDR2 YFSETQ. The CDR3 loop is CASSFLAGGVETQYF. The DNA of the CDR3 is TGCGCCAGCAGCTTCCTAGCGGGGGGCGTGGAGACCCAGTACTTC.

The chain carries TRBV10-3 and TRBJ2-1, with 7 bases identical to TRBD1. This CDR3 has 15 amino acids. J lost 0 bases, V lost 5 bases, and 4 bases had no gene match. CDR1 is ENHRY, CDR2 SYGVKD, per germline. This CDR3 is CAISYRGSSYNEQFF. Written as DNA, the CDR3 is TGTGCCATCAGTTACAGGGGCAGCTCCTACAATGAGCAGTTCTTC.

The CDR3 sequence is CASSLGGQVAFF. The CDR3 bases are TGCGCCAGCAGCTTGGGAGGACAGGTCGCGTTCTTC. This chain joins TRBV5-1 and TRBJ2-1; 7 nucleotides line up with TRBD1. Germline CDR1 SGHRS, CDR2 YFSETQ. The ends lost 0 bases at V and 15 bases at J; junction bases unmatched: 6. CDR3 size: 12 residues.

The chain employs TRBV7-6 and TRBJ2-1; 9 bases are a match to TRBD2. Trimming took 4 bases from V and 0 from J; bases not matched to a gene: 10. Germline lookup yields CDR1 SGHVS and CDR2 FNYEAQ. This CDR3 contains 18 residues. The CDR3 here is CASSSSVAGVSSYNEQFF. DNA of the CDR3: TGTGCCAGCAGCTCATCCGTAGCGGGAGTTAGCTCCTACAATGAGCAGTTCTTC.

This clone was counted a single time. The chain uses TRBV29-1 and TRBJ2-3; 7 bases align to TRBD2. This CDR3 is built from 14 residues. CDR1 and CDR2 from the germline V gene are SQVTM and ANQGSEA. Trimming at V came to 4 bases and at J to 2 bases, leaving 6 bases not matched to a gene. The CDR3 DNA is TGCAGCGTTGCGGGGGGAATAGACACAGATACGCAGTATTTT. This codes for CSVAGGIDTDTQYF.